The 17 T cell receptor beta chains in this list originate from one sample, sequenced in a study of blood T cell repertoires in COVID-19. Produced via immunoSEQ multiplex PCR; TCRdb's table is partial and in-frame only. The profile covers approximately 450,000 clones, with around 89% appearing a single time and more than 4% taken by the ten largest. The sample taken for sequencing was peripheral blood. The receptor set was obtained from a woman in her 30s with acute or convalescent COVID-19.

The chain links TRBV7-8 to TRBJ2-3; TRBD2 agrees at 7 bases. CDR1 and CDR2 (germline): SGHVS, FQNEAQ. V gave up 5 bases and J gave up 0 bases; unmatched junction bases: 2. The CDR3 spans 14 residues. Here the CDR3 DNA reads TGTGCCAGCAGCCCTAGCGGCAGCACAGATACGCAGTATTTT. Its translation is CASSPSGSTDTQYF.

The V call is TRBV7-3, the J call TRBJ1-2, with 10 nucleotides matching TRBD1. This CDR3 is 13 amino acids long. J lost 6 bases, V lost 3 bases, and 1 base had no gene match. Per germline, CDR1 SGHTA and CDR2 FQGTGA. CDR3 DNA sequence: TGTGCCAGCAGCTTGGGACAGGGGAATGGCTACACCTTC. This sequence encodes CASSLGQGNGYTF.

This clone was counted a few times. Other DNA sequences in the sample encode the same CDR3. This chain joins TRBV5-1 and TRBJ1-2, with D uncertain. Germline loops: CDR1 SGHRS, CDR2 YFSETQ. Trimming left V 0 bases short and J 2 bases short, with 5 bases between. CDR3 size: 13 residues. CDR3 sequence (DNA): TGCGCCAGCAGCTTGGACAGCAACTATGGCTACACCTTC. Its protein product is CASSLDSNYGYTF.

The chain has TRBV3-1 (or the pseudogene TRBV3-2) and TRBJ2-1, with a possible D match to TRBD2 (5 bases). Germline V gene lookup returns CDR1 LGHDT and CDR2 YNNKEL (reference sequence). V lost 3 bases and J 4 bases, leaving 13 bases between the germline ends. The CDR3 contains 15 residues. DNA of the CDR3: TGTGCCAGCAGCCAGTCCTCAACGGGGTACAATGAGCAGTTCTTC. This translates into CASSQSSTGYNEQFF.

A few counts support this clone. The V and J genes are TRBV28 and TRBJ1-2, with TRBD1 matching over 11 bases. V lost 5 bases, J lost 3 bases, and 11 bases stayed unmatched. Germline lookup yields CDR1 MDHEN and CDR2 SYDVKM. The CDR3 consists of 17 residues. The CDR3 DNA reads as TGTGCCAGCAGTCCTTCTCCGGGACAGGGGGTATACTATGGCTACACCTTC. Its translation: CASSPSPGQGVYYGYTF.

V is TRBV5-1 and J is TRBJ1-4; maybe TRBD1 (5 bases). V shed 4 bases and J shed 8 bases, with 18 bases lying between them. The CDR3 runs 15 residues. From germline, CDR1 is SGHRS and CDR2 YFSETQ. CDR3 loop: CASSRLGQKGEKLFF. The CDR3 DNA reads TGCGCCAGCAGCCGCCTAGGCCAGAAGGGGGAAAAACTGTTTTTT.

The chain recombines TRBV5-4 with TRBJ2-3, with 12 bases identical to TRBD2. Germline V lookup: CDR1 SGHNT, CDR2 YYREEE (reference sequence). The CDR3 is 18 residues long. V shed 3 bases and J 3 bases; nucleotides not matched to a gene: 11. The chain's CDR3 is CASSSATSGGGRTDTQYF. Here the CDR3 DNA reads TGTGCCAGCAGCTCAGCGACTAGCGGGGGAGGGAGGACAGATACGCAGTATTTT.

This clone was counted between two and nine times. Other DNA sequences within the sample encode an identical CDR3. This chain uses TRBV7-2 with TRBJ2-3; D possibly corresponds to TRBD2 (5 bases). This CDR3 spans 13 amino acids. Germline CDR1 is SGHTA and CDR2 is FQGNSA. The ends were cut back, 2 bases at V and 3 bases at J, with 6 bases in the middle. In DNA, the CDR3 is TGTGCCAGCAGCTTAACGGGGACAGATACGCAGTATTTT. This encodes CASSLTGTDTQYF.

The J gene is TRBJ2-3, the V gene TRBV7-3, with 7 bases identical to TRBD1. Per the germline V gene, CDR1 is SGHTA and CDR2 is FQGTGA. V lost 5 bases to trimming and J lost 1 base; unmatched junction nucleotides: 3. The CDR3 totals 14 residues. The CDR3 bases are TGTGCCAGCAGCCGCGGACAGGGCACAGATACGCAGTATTTT. As protein: CASSRGQGTDTQYF.

The chain employs TRBV29-1 and TRBJ2-5; the match to TRBD2 covers 12 bases. V dropped 7 bases and J dropped 0; count of bases not matched to a gene: 3. This CDR3 region has 14 residues. Germline V gene lookup returns CDR1 SQVTM and CDR2 ANQGSEA. This CDR3 is CSGGLAGYQETQYF. The CDR3 DNA reads TGCAGCGGAGGACTAGCGGGGTACCAAGAGACCCAGTACTTC.

In its sample, this clone was seen once. J is TRBJ1-5 and V is TRBV15; 12 bases agree with TRBD1. Trimming took 6 bases from V and 6 from J; bases not matched to a gene: 9. Germline lookup yields CDR1 LNHNV and CDR2 YYDKDF (reference sequence). The CDR3 consists of 16 residues. The CDR3 sequence is CATRERGTGGFQPQHF. DNA for the CDR3: TGTGCCACCAGGGAGAGAGGGACAGGGGGCTTTCAGCCCCAGCATTTT.

The gene calls are TRBV4-1 and TRBJ2-5; D is unclear. CDR1 is MGHRA, CDR2 YSYEKL, per germline. The V end was cut by 2 bases, the J end by 1 base, with 11 bases between. The CDR3 is 15 amino acids. The CDR3 nucleotides are TGCGCCAGCAGCCAATATCGCGGCTTCCAAGAGACCCAGTACTTC. The encoded protein is CASSQYRGFQETQYF.

The rearrangement links TRBV10-1 to TRBJ1-5; no clear D. The CDR3 has 10 residues. Trimming shortened V by 10 bases and J by 11 bases, and 12 bases separated the two germline ends. Germline V gives CDR1 WNHNN, CDR2 SYGVQD (reference sequence). The CDR3 is CAICLGSQHF. The CDR3 DNA reads TGCGCCATCTGCCTCGGGTCCCAGCATTTT.

The V and J genes are TRBV19 and TRBJ2-1; perhaps TRBD2 as D (5 bases). The V and J ends lost 2 bases and 2 bases respectively, with 7 bases between them. Looked up from germline, CDR1 is LNHDA and CDR2 is SQIVND (reference sequence). The CDR3 contains 14 residues. The CDR3 is CASSIIGAYNEQFF. DNA of the CDR3: TGTGCCAGTAGTATAATCGGGGCCTACAATGAGCAGTTCTTC.

The chain combines TRBV9 with TRBJ2-7, with a weak D call TRBD2 (6 bases). Germline values: CDR1 SGDLS, CDR2 YYNGEE. V lost 5 bases and J lost 2, with 11 bases in between. This CDR3 has 13 amino acids. DNA for the CDR3: TGTGCCAGCAGTCCTGGCGGGACCTACGAGCAGTACTTC. It specifies CASSPGGTYEQYF. The whole variable domain, filled in from reference TRBV9 and TRBJ2-7, reads DSGVTQTPKHLITATGQRVTLRCSPRSGDLSVYWYQQSLDQGLQFLIQYYNGEERAKGNILERFSAQQFPDLHSELNLSSLELGDSALYFCASSPGGTYEQYFGPGTRLTVT.

This clone was recorded at least ten times. The chain couples TRBV5-3 to TRBJ1-2; 7 positions agree with TRBD1. TRBV5-3 is an ORF; its function is uncertain. V lost 5 bases, J lost 8 bases, and 9 bases stayed unmatched. CDR3 length: 13 amino acids. The DNA of the CDR3 is TGTGCCAGAAGAACTCGACAGGGCGAGGGCTACACCTTC. Its protein product is CARRTRQGEGYTF.

This rearrangement joins TRBV5-1 to TRBJ1-5; D is unclear. The germline V and J ends were trimmed by 0 bases and 4 bases, with 11 bases remaining between them. Germline CDR1 and CDR2: SGHRS and YFSETQ. The CDR3 runs to 15 residues. CDR3 DNA sequence: TGCGCCAGCAGCTTGGCGGGTTTTGGGAATCAGCCCCAGCATTTT. Protein: CASSLAGFGNQPQHF.